The clone carrying this T cell receptor beta chain was recorded many times. The antigen is undetermined. The data derive from a study of T cell repertoires in cytomegalovirus infection. Overall study findings and caveats: Using cumulative public TCR beta family frequency, the authors identified those who carried CMV together with the relevant HLA.

Trimming removed 5 bases from V and 0 bases from J, with 11 bases in between. Germline CDR1 and CDR2: SGHVS and FNYEAQ. There are 14 residues in the CDR3. TCRdb reanalysed the reads using MiXCR and keeps one entry per CDR3 protein. The table shows around 540,000 distinct CDR3 sequences, with roughly a third occurring only once. The chain recombines TRBV7-6 with TRBJ2-7; TRBD2 is a possible D gene (6 bases). This clonotype was sampled from a human donor in good health (CMV status not recorded). Some clones in this sample may be carry-over from other donors' samples. Here the sequenced sample was cultured PBMCs, taken from culture after CMV antigen stimulation. The CDR3 sequence: CASSLWEASYEQYF. In nucleotides, the CDR3 is TGTGCCAGCAGCCTATGGGAGGCCTCCTACGAGCAGTACTTC.